The 27 T cell receptor beta chains listed next were all sequenced from one sample in a study of blood T cells in healthy people across ages (dated by TCRdb to between 2015 and 2016). The method was 5' RACE. TCRdb records Illumina HiSeq 2500 as the sequencer. The second PCR ran for about 6 to 11 cycles and used a J-beta primer mix along with a sample-barcoded 5' primer. Using fastp at Q25 and MiXCR, TCRdb reprocessed the public reads and kept productive beta chains. All rows with the same CDR3 protein become a single entry with the most common DNA and genes. The sample has 850,000 or so distinct CDR3 sequences on record, 29% of them singletons. The leading ten clones occupy 15% to 20% of the sample. The sample comprised blood. These TCRs come from a woman at least 80 years old in good health.

V gene TRBV12-3 or TRBV12-4 combines with J gene TRBJ2-7, with D perhaps matching TRBD1 or TRBD2 (5 bases each). The V end was cut by 5 bases, the J end by 3 bases, with 14 bases between. The CDR3 sequence is 14 residues long. CDR3 DNA sequence: TGTGCCAGCAGTCTGCCGGGACCCCTCTACGAGCAGTACTTC. Translated: CASSLPGPLYEQYF.

This clonotype occurred many times. The V gene is TRBV12-3 or TRBV12-4, the J gene TRBJ2-1; 13 bases match TRBD2. CDR3 length equals 16 residues. V dropped 5 bases and J dropped 2; count of bases not matched to a gene: 3. The CDR3 reads CASSPGLAGAYNEQFF. DNA of the CDR3: TGTGCCAGCAGTCCAGGACTAGCGGGGGCCTACAATGAGCAGTTCTTC.

This clonotype was seen more than once but under ten times. Given a much more abundant clone one base away, this may be a read error. The chain links TRBV4-2 to TRBJ2-7; tentatively, D is TRBD2 (5 bases). This CDR3 contains 15 residues. Germline CDR1 LGHNA, CDR2 YNFKEQ. V lost 0 bases to trimming and J lost 7 bases, with 16 bases between them. The CDR3 spells CASSQESLAGHEQYF. DNA for the CDR3: TGTGCCAGCAGCCAAGAATCGCTAGCCGGGCATGAGCAGTACTTC.

This clonotype was counted ten times or more. This rearrangement joins TRBV20-1 to TRBJ2-2, with D perhaps given as TRBD1 or TRBD2 (5 bases each). Germline V gene lookup returns CDR1 DFQATT and CDR2 SNEGSKA (reference sequence). Trimming pared 2 bases from V and 6 bases from J, leaving 19 bases between. CDR3 length: 16 residues. CDR3 sequence: CSARQPGPRRSGELFF. CDR3 DNA: TGCAGTGCTAGACAACCGGGACCCCGGAGATCCGGGGAGCTGTTTTTT.

This clonotype was found many times. V and J are TRBV29-1 and TRBJ2-6; TRBD1 might be the D (7 bases). The germline V gene encodes CDR1 SQVTM and CDR2 ANQGSEA. The CDR3 extends over 15 amino acids. V was cut by 0 bases and J by 3 bases, with 9 bases left in between. In nucleotides, the CDR3 is TGCAGCGTTGAAGACAGGGGGGTTGGGGCCAACGTCCTGACTTTC. Residues: CSVEDRGVGANVLTF.

This clonotype was detected a few times. The chain recombines TRBV7-2 with TRBJ2-7; perhaps TRBD2 as D (5 bases). Trimming removed 6 bases at V and 5 bases at J, with 8 bases between. Germline loops: CDR1 SGHTA, CDR2 FQGNSA. The CDR3 totals 11 residues. CDR3: CASSTRDEQYF. The CDR3 DNA sequence: TGTGCCAGCAGTACTAGGGACGAGCAGTACTTC.

The chain combines TRBV28 with TRBJ2-1; 7 nucleotides match TRBD2. V lost 4 bases and J lost 14; bases outside the gene matches: 8. The germline gives CDR1 MDHEN, CDR2 SYDVKM. This CDR3 is 12 amino acids long. This CDR3 reads CASSSEGLAEFF. The CDR3 bases are TGTGCCAGCAGTTCGGAAGGTCTAGCGGAGTTCTTC. Full variable domain (outside the CDR3, taken from reference TRBV28 and TRBJ2-1): DVKVTQSSRYLVKRTGEKVFLECVQDMDHENMFWYRQDPGLGLRLIYFSYDVKMKEKGDIPEGYSVSREKKERFSLILESASTNQTSMYLCASSSEGLAEFFGPGTRLTVL.

V usage is TRBV18 and J usage is TRBJ1-2; D not certain. CDR1 is KGHSH, CDR2 LQKENI, per germline. The V end lost 3 bases, the J end lost 3 bases, and 11 bases lay between the germline ends. The CDR3 runs to 14 residues. Written as DNA, the CDR3 is TGTGCCAGCTCACCCAAAGAGCTAGACTATGGCTACACCTTC. Residues: CASSPKELDYGYTF.

Comments on this clonotype: This could be a read error, since a much larger clone is one nucleotide away. V usage is TRBV7-6 and J usage is TRBJ2-3; D remains unclear. The CDR3 extends over 12 amino acids. CDR1 is SGHVS and CDR2 is FNYEAQ in the germline V gene. CDR3 bases: TGTGTCAGCAGAACAGCCACAGATACGCAGTATTTT. This encodes CVSRTATDTQYF.

V gene TRBV20-1 combines with J gene TRBJ1-3; no definite D call. V dropped 6 bases and J dropped 2 bases, with 14 bases sitting between them. The CDR3 totals 14 residues. CDR1 and CDR2 (germline): DFQATT, SNEGSKA (reference sequence). The CDR3 loop reads CSATRTLTGNTIYF. CDR3 sequence (DNA): TGCAGTGCCACGCGGACGCTCACTGGAAACACCATATATTTT.

This clonotype occurred many times. The genes are TRBV6-5 and TRBJ2-3; D perhaps matches TRBD1 (6 bases). The germline V gene has CDR1 MNHEY and CDR2 SVGAGI. The CDR3 runs 15 residues. V lost 6 bases, J lost 3 bases, and 16 bases lay in between. As DNA, the CDR3 is TGTGCCAGCAGCTATAGAACAGGGTCAACAGATACGCAGTATTTT. Translated: CASSYRTGSTDTQYF.

This clonotype was detected ten times or more. V is TRBV10-3 and J is TRBJ2-1; D may be TRBD1 (6 bases). Trimming removed 5 bases from V and 4 bases from J, with 15 bases in between. The CDR3 sequence is 15 residues long. Germline V CDR1 and CDR2: ENHRY, SYGVKD. CDR3 in amino acids: CAISTFEGQYNEQFF. The DNA for the CDR3 is TGTGCCATCAGTACGTTTGAAGGACAGTACAATGAGCAGTTCTTC.

On this clonotype itself: The junction departs from the called germline gene at one end, perhaps through a read error. The genes are TRBV4-1 and TRBJ2-5, with D possibly being TRBD1 (6 bases). This CDR3 comprises 14 residues. CDR1 MGHRA and CDR2 YSYEKL come from the germline V gene. The CDR3 DNA sequence: TGCGCTAGCAGGTCAGGACAGAATCAAGAGACCCAGTACTTC. Translation gives CASRSGQNQETQYF.

In this sample, this clonotype turned up many times. This rearrangement joins TRBV6-5 to TRBJ2-1; TRBD1 matches 9 bases. V lost 5 bases to trimming and J lost 3 bases; unmatched junction nucleotides: 8. CDR3 length equals 16 residues. Per the germline V gene, CDR1 is MNHEY and CDR2 is SVGAGI. The CDR3 DNA reads as TGTGCCAGCAGTACGACAGGGGGGGGTAACTACAATGAGCAGTTCTTC. Translated, it gives CASSTTGGGNYNEQFF.

The genes are TRBV7-9 and TRBJ1-1; D possibly corresponds to TRBD1 (6 bases). CDR3 size: 13 residues. Germline V CDR1 and CDR2: SEHNR, FQNEAQ (reference sequence). V was trimmed by 5 bases and J by 7 bases, leaving 14 bases between them. CDR3 residues: CASSPQGMVEAFF. CDR3 nucleotides: TGTGCCAGCAGCCCACAGGGAATGGTTGAAGCTTTCTTT. Full variable domain (remainder filled in from reference TRBV7-9 and TRBJ1-1): DTGVSQNPRHKITKRGQNVTFRCDPISEHNRLYWYRQTLGQGPEFLTYFQNEAQLEKSRLLSDRFSAERPKGSFSTLEIQRTEQGDSAMYLCASSPQGMVEAFFGQGTRLTVV.

The chain has TRBV6-5 and TRBJ1-3; D is ambiguous. CDR3 length equals 14 residues. Deletions cut 6 bases from V and 2 bases from J, with 11 bases between. Germline-derived CDR1 and CDR2 are MNHEY and SVGAGI. The CDR3, as DNA: TGTGCCAGCAGCACCAGCAGGACTGGAAACACCATATATTTT. Residues: CASSTSRTGNTIYF.

V is TRBV2 and J is TRBJ2-3, with 12 positions matching TRBD1. CDR3 length equals 16 residues. J was trimmed by 0 bases and V by 8 bases; bases with no gene match: 6. Germline-derived CDR1 and CDR2 are SNHLY and FYNNEI. The CDR3 nucleotides read TGTGCCAGCGAGGGACAGGGGGCAATTAGCACAGATACGCAGTATTTT. Translated, it gives CASEGQGAISTDTQYF.

The gene calls are TRBV29-1 and TRBJ2-7, with D perhaps assigned TRBD1 or TRBD2 (6 bases each). V was shortened by 4 bases and J by 6 bases, with 19 bases between the two germline ends. CDR3 length: 14 amino acids. The germline gives CDR1 SQVTM, CDR2 ANQGSEA. CDR3 sequence reads: CSVGGGGGGSEQYF. The CDR3, as DNA: TGCAGCGTTGGAGGTGGAGGGGGAGGCTCCGAGCAGTACTTC.

To note about this clonotype: A much more abundant neighbour one base away suggests this may be a read error. Here the CDR3 DNA reads TGTGCCACCAGCAGTAGGGCCAACGTCCTGGCTTTC. It specifies CATSSRANVLAF. This sequence joins TRBV15 and TRBJ2-6, with D unclear. The CDR3 runs 12 residues. Germline values: CDR1 LNHNV, CDR2 YYDKDF (reference sequence). The full variable domain, rest sourced from reference TRBV15 and TRBJ2-6, is DAMVIQNPRYQVTQFGKPVTLSCSQTLNHNVMYWYQQKSSQAPKLLFHYYDKDFNNEADTPDNFQSRRPNTSFCFLDIRSPGLGDTAMYLCATSSRANVLAFGAGSRLTVL.

Notes on this clonotype: One junction end disagrees with the germline gene, perhaps due to a read error. The V and J genes are TRBV4-1 and TRBJ1-5; TRBD1 is a possible D gene (6 bases). The germline CDR1 and CDR2 sequences are MGHRA and YSYEKL. CDR3 length: 15 amino acids. The CDR3 loop is CASSPYVAGDQPLHF. CDR3 DNA sequence: TGCGCCAGCAGCCCTTACGTTGCAGGGGACCAGCCCCTGCATTTT.

This clonotype appeared a few times. The V and J genes are TRBV6-6 and TRBJ1-6; 9 nucleotides agree with TRBD1. The germline gives CDR1 MNHNY, CDR2 SVGAGI (reference sequence). V trimming: 5 bases; J trimming: 10 bases; junction bases outside the gene matches: 6. The CDR3 is 14 residues long. As DNA, the CDR3 is TGTGCCAGCAGTACACAGGGGGCAGGGTCACCCCTCCACTTT. Protein: CASSTQGAGSPLHF.

In this sample, this clonotype turned up a few times. This rearrangement joins TRBV18 to TRBJ2-1, with D tentatively TRBD2 (6 bases). Germline V gene lookup returns CDR1 KGHSH and CDR2 LQKENI. Deletions cut 3 bases from V and 5 bases from J, with 14 bases between. This CDR3 region has 15 residues. The CDR3 sequence: CASSPRGGKDNEQFF. The CDR3 DNA follows: TGTGCCAGCTCACCTAGGGGAGGTAAAGACAATGAGCAGTTCTTC.

This chain joins TRBV14 and TRBJ2-5; no clear D. The V and J ends lost 2 bases and 1 base respectively, with 11 bases between them. The CDR3 extends over 15 amino acids. Germline CDR1 and CDR2: SGHDN and FVKESK. The CDR3 here is CASSQQNYRQETQYF. The CDR3 DNA sequence: TGTGCCAGCAGCCAACAGAACTACCGCCAAGAGACCCAGTACTTC.

With respect to this clonotype: Its ends do not fully match the called genes, so a read error is possible. The CDR3 DNA reads as TGCAGCGTTGAAGATCGACCGAGCTCTGGGGCCAACGTCCCGACTTTC. Translating it yields CSVEDRPSSGANVPTF. The gene calls are TRBV29-1 and TRBJ2-6; D may be TRBD1 (5 bases). CDR3 length equals 16 residues. Germline V gives CDR1 SQVTM, CDR2 ANQGSEA.

This clonotype was seen just once. This sequence may be a read error, since a much larger clone differs from it by one base. V is TRBV27 and J is TRBJ2-7; tentative D call: TRBD1 (5 bases). The J call may not be correct, given that the DNA end is closer to TRBJ2-5. This CDR3 is built from 13 residues. Germline V gives CDR1 MNHEY, CDR2 SMNVEV (reference sequence). CDR3 sequence reads: CASSGYMAETQYF. CDR3 DNA sequence: TGTGCCAGCTCAGGGTATATGGCGGAGACCCAGTACTTC.

A remark on this clonotype: One end of the junction does not line up with germline, which may come from a read error. The V and J genes are TRBV20-1 and TRBJ1-6; the match to TRBD1 covers 9 bases. Looked up from germline, CDR1 is DFQATT and CDR2 is SNEGSKA (reference sequence). The CDR3 contains 15 residues. The CDR3 DNA sequence: TGCAGTGCTAGAGACGGACAGGGGTATAATTCACCCCGCCACTTT. Its protein is CSARDGQGYNSPRHF.

This clonotype was observed many times. V usage is TRBV4-2 and J usage is TRBJ1-2; 7 nucleotides agree with TRBD1. Germline CDR1 LGHNA, CDR2 YNFKEQ. The ends lost 3 bases at V and 8 bases at J; junction bases unmatched: 9. The CDR3 sequence is 14 residues long. This CDR3 is CASSHSQGKGGYTF. DNA for the CDR3: TGTGCCAGCAGCCACTCACAGGGGAAAGGCGGCTACACCTTC.